This passage covers 21 T cell receptor beta chains from one sample sequenced in a study of blood T cell repertoires in COVID-19. Sequenced by immunoSEQ multiplex PCR; TCRdb stores in-frame clones only, minus some. The top ten hold around 1.2% of the sample, which has around 99,000 clones, 70% to 90% seen once. Sequences were obtained from peripheral blood. Receptors were obtained from a human donor in a cohort sampled during active COVID-19.

The CDR3 DNA is TGTGCCACCAGCAGAGATGCTCTAGCGGGGCATGAGCAGTTCTTC. Translation gives CATSRDALAGHEQFF. The chain has TRBV15 and TRBJ2-1; TRBD2 matches at 9 bases. Germline V gene data show CDR1 as LNHNV and CDR2 as YYDKDF (reference sequence). The CDR3 runs 15 residues. V shed 0 bases, J shed 8 bases, and the junction held 5 bases outside the gene matches. Based on the CDR3 plus reference TRBV15 and TRBJ2-1, the full variable domain is DAMVIQNPRYQVTQFGKPVTLSCSQTLNHNVMYWYQQKSSQAPKLLFHYYDKDFNNEADTPDNFQSRRPNTSFCFLDIRSPGLGDTAMYLCATSRDALAGHEQFFGPGTRLTVL.

The chain combines TRBV6-5 with TRBJ1-1; a possible D gene is TRBD1 (6 bases). This CDR3 spans 14 amino acids. Trimming shortened V by 7 bases and J by 6 bases, and 18 bases separated the two germline ends. Germline values: CDR1 MNHEY, CDR2 SVGAGI. The CDR3 nucleotides are TGTGCCAGCACCCCTGAGGGGGAGAGTGCTGAAGCTTTCTTT. Translated: CASTPEGESAEAFF.

The chain joins TRBV7-2 to TRBJ1-1; 7 bases fit TRBD1. The CDR3 has 14 residues. Losses at the gene ends were 5 bases for V and 2 bases for J; bases not matched to a gene: 5. CDR1 SGHTA and CDR2 FQGNSA come from the germline V gene. CDR3 sequence reads: CASSRDRANTEAFF. CDR3 in DNA: TGTGCCAGCAGCCGCGACAGGGCAAACACTGAAGCTTTCTTT.

V and J are TRBV4-2 and TRBJ2-7; weak D call: TRBD2 (5 bases). V shed 5 bases and J shed 2 bases, with 16 bases lying between them. The germline gives CDR1 LGHNA, CDR2 YNFKEQ. CDR3 size: 15 residues. CDR3 in DNA: TGTGCCAGCAGCTCAGGTGCGGGTGAGCCCTACGAGCAGTACTTC. It specifies CASSSGAGEPYEQYF.

The chain recombines TRBV7-2 with TRBJ2-5; weak D call: TRBD2 (6 bases). This CDR3 region has 15 residues. Trimming removed 1 base from V and 5 bases from J, with 14 bases in between. CDR1 SGHTA and CDR2 FQGNSA come from the germline V gene. CDR3 loop: CASSLVWRDRETQYF. CDR3 bases: TGTGCCAGCAGCTTAGTTTGGCGGGATCGGGAGACCCAGTACTTC.

The J gene is TRBJ2-3, the V gene TRBV11-3; TRBD2 matches at 15 bases. Germline CDR1 SGHNT, CDR2 YENEEA. The CDR3 is 18 amino acids. V was clipped by 8 bases and J by 0 bases; unmatched bases: 9. The CDR3 DNA is TGTGCCAGCTCCCCCCGGACTAGCGGGGGGGTAAGCACAGATACGCAGTATTTT. Its translation is CASSPRTSGGVSTDTQYF.

The chain links TRBV10-3 to TRBJ2-7, with 9 bases that match TRBD2. V dropped 4 bases and J dropped 1; count of bases not matched to a gene: 29. CDR1 is ENHRY, CDR2 SYGVKD, per germline. The CDR3 spans 23 residues. The CDR3 reads CAISATLDGGTRTSGPISYEQYF. The CDR3 nucleotides are TGTGCCATCAGTGCTACGTTGGATGGGGGAACTAGAACTAGCGGGCCGATATCCTACGAGCAGTACTTC.

The rearrangement uses TRBV3-1 (or the pseudogene TRBV3-2) and TRBJ2-1; no reliable D call. Germline values: CDR1 LGHDT, CDR2 YNNKEL (reference sequence). This CDR3 spans 12 amino acids. V was cut by 4 bases and J by 9 bases, with 10 bases left in between. The CDR3 spells CASSPWSGEQFF. The DNA for the CDR3 is TGTGCCAGCAGCCCCTGGTCGGGTGAGCAGTTCTTC.

The chain recombines TRBV9 with TRBJ2-1, with D tentatively TRBD1 (6 bases). This CDR3 is built from 14 residues. V lost 3 bases and J 10 bases, leaving 17 bases between the germline ends. CDR1 and CDR2 (germline): SGDLS, YYNGEE. The CDR3 coding sequence is TGTGCCAGCAGCGAAAACAGGGTTTTAAGCGAGCAGTTCTTC. Encoded protein: CASSENRVLSEQFF.

Note on this clone: Other DNA sequences in this specimen translate into the identical CDR3. The chain combines TRBV28 with TRBJ2-5, with D uncertain. This CDR3 spans 11 amino acids. Trimming pared 3 bases from V and 5 bases from J, leaving 4 bases between. Germline V gene lookup returns CDR1 MDHEN and CDR2 SYDVKM. The CDR3 here is CASSLEETQYF. The CDR3 DNA is TGTGCCAGCAGTTTGGAGGAGACCCAGTACTTC.

The chain joins TRBV2 to TRBJ1-1, with 8 bases that match TRBD1. CDR1 is SNHLY, CDR2 FYNNEI, per germline. Trimming removed 2 bases from V and 4 bases from J; junction bases left unmatched: 6. The CDR3 loop spans 15 amino acids. CDR3 sequence: CASSELQGAVTEAFF. The CDR3 nucleotides read TGTGCCAGCAGTGAACTCCAGGGGGCGGTCACTGAAGCTTTCTTT.

The chain is built from TRBV7-6 and TRBJ2-7, with D possibly TRBD2 on 6 matching bases. Trimming took 2 bases from V and 5 from J, leaving 19 bases between them. Per germline, CDR1 SGHVS and CDR2 FNYEAQ. This CDR3 spans 16 amino acids. Here the CDR3 DNA reads TGTGCCAGCAGCTTACCCAGGGCGGAGGGCCGGAACGAGCAGTACTTC. Protein: CASSLPRAEGRNEQYF.

The CDR3 loop reads CATSRDLQGHSNQPQHF. CDR3 nucleotide sequence: TGTGCCACCAGCAGAGATCTCCAGGGGCATAGCAATCAGCCCCAGCATTTT. The J gene is TRBJ1-5, the V gene TRBV15; the D gene is possibly TRBD1 (6 bases). The CDR3 totals 17 residues. V lost 0 bases and J 0 bases, leaving 12 bases between the germline ends. CDR1 is LNHNV, CDR2 YYDKDF, per germline (reference sequence).

This clone was recorded a few times. The chain has TRBV5-4 and TRBJ2-2, with D possibly being TRBD2 (6 bases). Germline CDR1 SGHNT, CDR2 YYREEE (reference sequence). V lost 3 bases and J lost 5, with 20 bases in between. This CDR3 has 17 residues. The CDR3 nucleotides read TGTGCCAGCAGCTGGGGGTCCGGGACGGGGAGGACCGGGGAGCTGTTTTTT. Amino acids: CASSWGSGTGRTGELFF.

The gene calls are TRBV15 and TRBJ2-5; TRBD1 is a possible D gene (6 bases). The CDR3 contains 18 residues. Germline lookup yields CDR1 LNHNV and CDR2 YYDKDF (reference sequence). V was shortened by 1 base and J by 1 base, with 19 bases between the two germline ends. The CDR3 region has the DNA TGTGCCACCAGCAGAGGCCTTGGGGGCTTAGCCGCCCAAGAGACCCAGTACTTC. It encodes CATSRGLGGLAAQETQYF.

The CDR3 here is CASSTRRGTSYGYTF. DNA of the CDR3: TGTGCCAGCAGTACCCGGCGGGGAACGAGCTATGGCTACACCTTC. The V and J genes are TRBV2 and TRBJ1-2, with D unclear. Trimming left V 5 bases short and J 4 bases short, with 17 bases between. CDR1 and CDR2 (germline): SNHLY, FYNNEI. The CDR3 loop spans 15 amino acids.

This chain connects TRBV3-1 (or the pseudogene TRBV3-2) to TRBJ2-7; D is unclear. This CDR3 is built from 13 residues. V lost 0 bases to trimming and J lost 7 bases, with 10 bases between them. Germline loops: CDR1 LGHDT, CDR2 YNNKEL (reference sequence). The CDR3 sequence is CASSQDPAPEQYF. Written as DNA, the CDR3 is TGTGCCAGCAGCCAAGATCCAGCGCCAGAGCAGTACTTC.

The chain uses TRBV10-3 and TRBJ1-1, with D possibly TRBD1 on 5 matching bases. Germline values: CDR1 ENHRY, CDR2 SYGVKD. Trimming stripped 3 bases from V and 6 bases from J, with 8 bases between. The CDR3 extends over 12 amino acids. DNA of the CDR3: TGTGCCATCAGTGAAGCAGGGTCTGAAGCTTTCTTT. It is translated as CAISEAGSEAFF.

This clone was counted a single time. V usage is TRBV9 and J usage is TRBJ2-3; D unresolved. This CDR3 is 14 amino acids long. Between the trimmed V and J ends, which lost 0 bases and 2 bases, there was a span of 7 bases. Germline CDR1 is SGDLS and CDR2 is YYNGEE. The CDR3 sequence is CASSVGLTTDTQYF. CDR3 sequence (DNA): TGTGCCAGCAGCGTAGGGCTCACCACAGATACGCAGTATTTT.

The chain combines TRBV20-1 with TRBJ1-2, with a possible D match to TRBD1 (6 bases). V shed 3 bases and J shed 0 bases, with 11 bases lying between them. Germline-derived CDR1 and CDR2 are DFQATT and SNEGSKA (reference sequence). The CDR3 has 14 residues. The CDR3 sequence: CSASPGQSNYGYTF. The CDR3, as DNA: TGCAGTGCTAGTCCCGGACAGTCTAACTATGGCTACACCTTC.

This rearrangement joins TRBV10-3 to TRBJ2-7; TRBD1 is a possible D gene (6 bases). CDR1 is ENHRY, CDR2 SYGVKD, per germline. V was shortened by 5 bases and J by 4 bases, with 12 bases between the two germline ends. The CDR3 loop spans 13 amino acids. The CDR3 reads CAISYKQGYEQYF. The CDR3 bases are TGTGCCATCAGTTACAAACAGGGATACGAGCAGTACTTC.